These 9 T cell receptor beta chains share one sample of origin, sequenced in a study of shared clonotypes between healthy human individuals (dated by TCRdb to the early 2020s). Libraries were constructed by the immunoSEQ multiplex PCR assay. In its TCRdb copy, this immuneACCESS table keeps in-frame sequences only and misses some clones. Where compared with another copy, unresolved V genes explain less than half of these, and the others have no known cause. This sample is represented by about 1 million clones; more than 60% of them were singletons. Over 1.3% of the sample rests with the top ten. Source material: memory CD4+ T cells sorted from blood. The cell subset or site tag for this specimen amounts to: CD45RA-negative fraction. The source of these receptors is a man aged 18 to 35 in good health.

The sample holds a few counts of this clone. V gene TRBV28 combines with J gene TRBJ2-7; D perhaps matches TRBD1 (5 bases). V lost 5 bases and J lost 6, with 11 bases in between. The CDR3 totals 12 residues. CDR1 and CDR2 from the germline V gene are MDHEN and SYDVKM. CDR3 residues: CASSAQGLEQYF. DNA for the CDR3: TGTGCCAGCAGTGCCCAGGGTCTCGAGCAGTACTTC.

This clone was recorded many times. V usage is TRBV6-6 and J usage is TRBJ2-2, with D perhaps matching TRBD1 (6 bases). Trimming stripped 6 bases from V and 4 bases from J, with 12 bases between. CDR1 and CDR2 from the germline V gene are MNHNY and SVGAGI (reference sequence). This CDR3 has 14 residues. For the CDR3, the DNA is TGTGCCAGCAGACAGGGTGGACGCACCGGGGAGCTGTTTTTT. It yields the protein CASRQGGRTGELFF.

The rearrangement uses TRBV5-6 and TRBJ2-7; possible D gene TRBD1, 5 bases. V was pared by 3 bases and J by 1 base, with 8 bases between. Germline loops: CDR1 SGHDT, CDR2 YYEEEE. This CDR3 has 13 amino acids. CDR3 loop: CASSSGQSYEQYF. For the CDR3, the DNA is TGTGCCAGCAGCTCCGGACAATCCTACGAGCAGTACTTC. The full variable domain, completed using reference TRBV5-6 and TRBJ2-7, is DAGVTQSPTHLIKTRGQQVTLRCSPKSGHDTVSWYQQALGQGPQFIFQYYEEEERQRGNFPDRFSGHQFPNYSSELNVNALLLGDSALYLCASSSGQSYEQYFGPGTRLTVT.

The V call is TRBV6-1, the J call TRBJ1-5, with a possible D match to TRBD1 (5 bases). The germline V and J ends were trimmed by 10 bases and 4 bases, with 14 bases remaining between them. Germline V lookup: CDR1 MNHNS, CDR2 SASEGT. The CDR3 contains 13 residues. Written as DNA, the CDR3 is TGTGCCACCAGGGTAACGCTAAATCAGCCCCAGCATTTT. This codes for CATRVTLNQPQHF.

The chain recombines TRBV18 with TRBJ2-1; D is unresolved. In germline, CDR1 is KGHSH, CDR2 LQKENI. The V and J ends lost 0 bases and 10 bases respectively, with 16 bases between them. The CDR3 has 15 residues. CDR3 DNA: TGTGCCAGCTCACCACCGGATATCGTCGAGGAGGAGCAGTTCTTC. This sequence encodes CASSPPDIVEEEQFF.

The gene calls are TRBV7-9 and TRBJ1-4, with a weak D call TRBD1 (6 bases). V was pared by 5 bases and J by 1 base, with 17 bases between. This CDR3 region has 17 residues. Germline assignment: CDR1 SEHNR and CDR2 FQNEAQ (reference sequence). The CDR3 sequence is CASSRARQTGTNEKLFF. CDR3 nucleotide sequence: TGTGCCAGCAGCCGCGCGAGGCAGACAGGAACTAATGAAAAACTGTTTTTT.

In the case of this clone: This probably arose from a read error, given a far larger clone one base away. The same CDR3 is also encoded by other DNA sequences in this sample. V gene TRBV19 combines with J gene TRBJ1-5, with D maybe TRBD1 (5 bases). Trimming pared 1 base from V and 3 bases from J, leaving 7 bases between. The V gene's germline CDR1 is LNHDA and CDR2 SQIVND (reference sequence). There are 14 residues in the CDR3. In DNA form, the CDR3 reads TGTGCCAGTAGTATAGGACAGTCCAATCAGCCCCAGCATTTT. Encoded protein: CASSIGQSNQPQHF.

The chain recombines TRBV19 with TRBJ1-2; D possibly corresponds to TRBD1 (6 bases). This CDR3 has 16 amino acids. The germline V gene encodes CDR1 LNHDA and CDR2 SQIVND (reference sequence). With 7 bases removed from V and 5 bases from J, the gap between germline ends came to 23 bases. As DNA, the CDR3 is TGTGCCAGTAACCCTACCGGGGCAGGGGCCCAATATGGCTACACCTTC. Translating it yields CASNPTGAGAQYGYTF.

This chain connects TRBV14 to TRBJ2-1; either TRBD1 or TRBD2 may fit D (5 bases each). With 2 bases removed from V and 8 bases from J, the gap between germline ends came to 13 bases. This CDR3 region has 14 residues. Germline CDR1 and CDR2: SGHDN and FVKESK. The CDR3 protein is CASSQRGARYEQFF. The CDR3 nucleotides are TGTGCCAGCAGCCAAAGAGGGGCTAGGTATGAGCAGTTCTTC.